These 29 T cell receptor beta chains came from one sample sequenced in a study of response to subunit inactivated influenza vaccine. TCRdb redid the calling of the RT-PCR reads with MiXCR, one entry per CDR3 protein. The table lists hundreds of thousands of distinct CDR3 sequences, around 11% of them singletons, with roughly 11% in the top ten. These records were also assigned to another study, of T cells expressing NK-cell markers. This second study says: UMIs were included in TCR beta cDNA generated by 5'RACE template switching.

The source was PBMCs from blood, collected on the day of vaccination. The receptors derive from a man between 50 and 59 years old who received an inactivated influenza vaccine.

This chain uses TRBV7-2 with TRBJ2-1; D is perhaps TRBD1 (5 bases). Germline V gene lookup returns CDR1 SGHTA and CDR2 FQGNSA. The CDR3 loop spans 15 amino acids. V dropped 0 bases and J dropped 9 bases, with 15 bases sitting between them. CDR3: CASSLARAGLSEQFF. In nucleotides, the CDR3 is TGTGCCAGCAGCTTAGCCAGGGCCGGGCTCAGTGAGCAGTTCTTC.

The chain links TRBV5-6 to TRBJ2-1, with D perhaps matching TRBD2 (6 bases). Looked up from germline, CDR1 is SGHDT and CDR2 is YYEEEE. V was clipped by 4 bases and J by 8 bases, with 19 bases between them. The CDR3 extends over 15 amino acids. CDR3 sequence: CASSPGFSGMDEQFF. CDR3 in DNA: TGTGCCAGCAGCCCAGGATTTAGCGGAATGGATGAGCAGTTCTTC.

A few counts support this clonotype. V gene TRBV20-1 combines with J gene TRBJ2-1; 9 bases are a match to TRBD1. The V segment lost 6 bases and the J segment 5 bases; nucleotides outside the gene matches: 11. Germline V lookup: CDR1 DFQATT, CDR2 SNEGSKA (reference sequence). This CDR3 spans 15 amino acids. The CDR3 nucleotides are TGCAGTGCCCTAAGGAGGGACAGGGCCCACAATGAGCAGTTCTTC. This codes for CSALRRDRAHNEQFF.

This clonotype came up a few times. The chain combines TRBV12-3 or TRBV12-4 with TRBJ1-1; the D gene is possibly TRBD1 (5 bases). V was pared by 3 bases and J by 1 base, with 9 bases between. CDR3 length: 14 amino acids. CDR3 DNA: TGTGCCAGCAGTTTGGGACTTACGAACACTGAAGCTTTCTTT. Translated, it gives CASSLGLTNTEAFF.

This clonotype turned up a few times. This rearrangement joins TRBV28 to TRBJ1-2, with TRBD1 as a possible D gene (6 bases). CDR1 MDHEN and CDR2 SYDVKM come from the germline V gene. Trimming took off 2 bases at V and 7 bases at J, with 14 bases between the two ends. CDR3 length equals 14 residues. This chain's CDR3 is CASSLSGGARGYTF. The CDR3, as DNA: TGTGCCAGCAGTTTAAGCGGGGGGGCACGTGGCTACACCTTC.

This clonotype was detected a few times. The chain uses TRBV14 and TRBJ2-1; 11 bases match TRBD2. The germline V gene encodes CDR1 SGHDN and CDR2 FVKESK. The J segment lost 8 bases and the V segment lost 2 bases, leaving 5 bases of the junction unmatched. The CDR3 is 15 amino acids. CDR3 in amino acids: CASSQQGLAVHEQFF. The DNA for the CDR3 is TGTGCCAGCAGCCAACAGGGACTAGCGGTACATGAGCAGTTCTTC.

This clonotype occurred a few times. The J gene is TRBJ2-1, the V gene TRBV5-4; 9 nucleotides line up with TRBD1. CDR1 SGHNT and CDR2 YYREEE come from the germline V gene (reference sequence). The trim removed 2 bases at V and 8 bases at J, leaving 8 bases unmatched. The CDR3 spans 15 residues. CDR3 sequence reads: CASSLSGTGHDEQFF. In nucleotides, the CDR3 is TGTGCCAGCAGCTTATCCGGGACAGGGCACGATGAGCAGTTCTTC.

The J gene is TRBJ2-2, the V gene TRBV29-1, with 12 positions matching TRBD1. This CDR3 has 15 residues. With V trimmed by 6 bases and J by 7 bases, 9 bases remained unmatched. CDR1 SQVTM and CDR2 ANQGSEA come from the germline V gene. The CDR3 DNA follows: TGCAGCGTAGATCCGGGACAGGGGGCGGTCGGGGAGCTGTTTTTT. Protein sequence: CSVDPGQGAVGELFF.

This clonotype was recorded a few times. The chain employs TRBV5-5 and TRBJ2-1; tentatively, D is TRBD2 (6 bases). The V gene's germline CDR1 is SGHKS and CDR2 YYEKEE (reference sequence). This CDR3 contains 14 residues. V lost 0 bases to trimming and J lost 4 bases, with 8 bases between them. The CDR3 loop is CASSLVAAYNEQFF. DNA for the CDR3: TGTGCCAGCAGCTTGGTAGCGGCTTACAATGAGCAGTTCTTC.

This clonotype turned up a few times. The chain is built from TRBV4-2 and TRBJ2-3, with a tentative D call TRBD1 (6 bases). The CDR3 is made up of 17 amino acids. The germline V gene has CDR1 LGHNA and CDR2 YNFKEQ. Trimming left V 3 bases short and J 1 base short, with 17 bases between. The chain's CDR3 is CASSQSPRGRGTDTQYF. CDR3 sequence (DNA): TGTGCCAGCAGCCAGAGCCCCAGGGGAAGGGGCACAGATACGCAGTATTTT.

The J gene is TRBJ1-5, the V gene TRBV18; TRBD1 aligns across 7 bases. Germline V gene sequence: CDR1 KGHSH, CDR2 LQKENI. Germline trimming cut 3 bases from V and 0 bases from J; bases unmatched to any gene: 5. This CDR3 contains 16 residues. As DNA, the CDR3 is TGTGCCAGCTCACCGACAGGGTTAGCTAGCAATCAGCCCCAGCATTTT. It yields the protein CASSPTGLASNQPQHF.

This clonotype was recorded a few times. The V call is TRBV20-1, the J call TRBJ1-1, with D maybe TRBD1 (6 bases). The germline CDR1 and CDR2 sequences are DFQATT and SNEGSKA (reference sequence). V gave up 6 bases and J gave up 0 bases, with 11 bases separating them. This CDR3 has 13 residues. The CDR3 DNA sequence: TGCAGTGCGAGAAACAGGGTGAACACTGAAGCTTTCTTT. It is translated as CSARNRVNTEAFF.

The J gene is TRBJ2-2, the V gene TRBV5-1, with a tentative D call TRBD1 (6 bases). CDR3 size: 16 residues. The germline V gene encodes CDR1 SGHRS and CDR2 YFSETQ. The germline V and J ends were trimmed by 1 base and 3 bases, with 13 bases remaining between them. The CDR3 sequence: CASSLKGAGDTGELFF. DNA of the CDR3: TGCGCCAGCAGCTTGAAAGGTGCAGGGGACACCGGGGAGCTGTTTTTT.

This clonotype has only a few counts. The CDR3 is CASSLIRGHNEQFF. The CDR3 nucleotides are TGTGCCAGCAGCTTAATTCGGGGACACAATGAGCAGTTCTTC. The chain links TRBV7-9 to TRBJ2-1; D may match TRBD1 or TRBD2 (5 bases each). The CDR3 is 14 amino acids. V lost 2 bases to trimming and J lost 5 bases, with 10 bases between them. Looked up from germline, CDR1 is SEHNR and CDR2 is FQNEAQ (reference sequence).

This chain joins TRBV20-1 and TRBJ2-5; no definite D call. Looked up from germline, CDR1 is DFQATT and CDR2 is SNEGSKA (reference sequence). The length of the CDR3 is 13 residues. Trimming pared 2 bases from V and 3 bases from J, leaving 10 bases between. Here the CDR3 DNA reads TGCAGTGCTAGACGCAACAGTAAAGAGACCCAGTACTTC. It is translated as CSARRNSKETQYF.

This clonotype was detected only a few times. This chain's CDR3 is CSVLAHIQYF. CDR3 DNA sequence: TGCAGTGTCCTAGCGCACATTCAGTACTTC. The genes are TRBV20-1 and TRBJ2-4; TRBD2 might be the D (6 bases). In germline, CDR1 is DFQATT, CDR2 SNEGSKA (reference sequence). The CDR3 runs to 10 residues. With 7 bases removed from V and 8 bases from J, the gap between germline ends came to 9 bases.

The chain links TRBV5-1 to TRBJ1-1, with D unresolved. Trimming shortened V by 4 bases and J by 0 bases, and 10 bases separated the two germline ends. The CDR3 runs to 14 residues. Germline CDR1 SGHRS, CDR2 YFSETQ. The CDR3 sequence is CASSLGPVNTEAFF. The DNA of the CDR3 is TGCGCCAGCAGCCTCGGACCGGTGAACACTGAAGCTTTCTTT.

This clonotype has just a few counts. The J gene is TRBJ2-1, the V gene TRBV28, with 7 bases matching TRBD1. Germline CDR1 and CDR2: MDHEN and SYDVKM. V dropped 5 bases and J dropped 3; count of bases not matched to a gene: 7. The CDR3 is 15 amino acids. CDR3 sequence (DNA): TGTGCCAGCAGTGGCCAGGACAGGTACTACAATGAGCAGTTCTTC. It is translated as CASSGQDRYYNEQFF.

This clonotype occurred a few times. This rearrangement joins TRBV6-1 to TRBJ2-1, with 15 bases matching TRBD2. In germline, CDR1 is MNHNS, CDR2 SASEGT. The CDR3 spans 18 residues. Germline trimming cut 4 bases from V and 4 bases from J; bases unmatched to any gene: 8. The CDR3 reads CASSGTSGGAGLYNEQFF. The CDR3 nucleotides are TGTGCCAGCAGTGGGACTAGCGGGGGGGCGGGCTTGTACAATGAGCAGTTCTTC.

This clonotype was seen a handful of times. This sequence joins TRBV6-5 and TRBJ1-1, with no clear D. CDR3 length: 14 residues. V was pared by 5 bases and J by 3 bases, with 13 bases between. Germline V gene data show CDR1 as MNHEY and CDR2 as SVGAGI. The CDR3 sequence is CASSLEQRHTEAFF. DNA for the CDR3: TGTGCCAGCAGTCTCGAACAGCGTCACACTGAAGCTTTCTTT.

This clonotype was detected only a few times. The chain links TRBV19 to TRBJ2-6; D not certain. V gave up 4 bases and J gave up 0 bases, with 10 bases separating them. The CDR3 extends over 16 amino acids. In germline, CDR1 is LNHDA, CDR2 SQIVND (reference sequence). The CDR3 is CASSNQQRSGANVLTF. CDR3 bases: TGTGCCAGTAGTAACCAACAACGCTCTGGGGCCAACGTCCTGACTTTC.

This chain uses TRBV7-9 with TRBJ2-1; D perhaps matches TRBD1 (6 bases). Per the germline V gene, CDR1 is SEHNR and CDR2 is FQNEAQ (reference sequence). The length of the CDR3 is 15 residues. V was trimmed by 4 bases and J by 10 bases, leaving 20 bases between them. The CDR3 DNA is TGTGCCAGCAGCTCGACAGGAGTCCTAGTGCGGGAGCAGTTCTTC. Translated, it gives CASSSTGVLVREQFF.

The chain couples TRBV6-2 or TRBV6-3 to TRBJ2-7; 10 bases agree with TRBD2. The CDR3 extends over 17 amino acids. The ends lost 5 bases at V and 2 bases at J; junction bases unmatched: 12. The germline CDR1 and CDR2 sequences are MNHEY and SVGEGT. CDR3 in amino acids: CASSRPPGLAVTYEQYF. CDR3 bases: TGTGCCAGCAGTAGGCCACCCGGACTAGCGGTTACCTACGAGCAGTACTTC.

This clonotype showed up just a few times. This chain joins TRBV6-1 and TRBJ2-3, with 12 bases fitting TRBD2. CDR3 length: 16 amino acids. Germline CDR1 reads MNHNS; CDR2 reads SASEGT. V trimming: 1 base; J trimming: 6 bases; junction bases outside the gene matches: 5. DNA for the CDR3: TGTGCCAGCAGTGAAGGGACTAGCGGGAAGGGGGATACGCAGTATTTT. Translated, it gives CASSEGTSGKGDTQYF.

This clonotype was found many times. V usage is TRBV7-9 and J usage is TRBJ2-2; 7 bases map to TRBD1. Germline V lookup: CDR1 SEHNR, CDR2 FQNEAQ (reference sequence). Germline trimming cut 11 bases from V and 4 bases from J; bases unmatched to any gene: 25. This CDR3 is built from 19 residues. In nucleotides, the CDR3 is TGTGCCGTTGAAAGGTTCGACAGGGCCGATGATTGGGCCACCGGGGAGCTGTTTTTT. Protein: CAVERFDRADDWATGELFF.

The CDR3 nucleotides are TGCAGCGCCGCGGGGGGCGGGACCGGGGAGCTGTTTTTT. It specifies CSAAGGGTGELFF. The chain has TRBV29-1 and TRBJ2-2, with 8 nucleotides matching TRBD2. Germline loops: CDR1 SQVTM, CDR2 ANQGSEA. With V trimmed by 7 bases and J by 5 bases, 6 bases remained unmatched. The CDR3 covers 13 residues.

This clonotype has a handful of counts. The chain is built from TRBV7-7 and TRBJ2-1; 7 bases fit TRBD2. V gave up 0 bases and J gave up 7 bases; unmatched junction bases: 6. The CDR3 consists of 15 residues. Per the germline V gene, CDR1 is SSHAT and CDR2 is FNYEAQ (reference sequence). CDR3 in amino acids: CASSLAPTSENEQFF. In DNA, the CDR3 is TGTGCCAGCAGCTTAGCGCCAACTAGCGAAAATGAGCAGTTCTTC.

The chain combines TRBV6-2 or TRBV6-3 with TRBJ2-7; D call uncertain. Germline-derived CDR1 and CDR2 are MNHEY and SVGEGT. This CDR3 has 13 residues. Trimming took 6 bases from V and 3 from J, leaving 12 bases between them. The CDR3 region has the DNA TGTGCCAGCAGCCCGACACTCCTCTACGAGCAGTACTTC. It yields the protein CASSPTLLYEQYF.

This clonotype has at least ten counts. The rearrangement links TRBV14 to TRBJ2-1, with a possible D match to TRBD2 (6 bases). Germline V lookup: CDR1 SGHDN, CDR2 FVKESK. The V gene lost 0 bases and the J gene lost 13 bases, with 13 bases spanning the gap. This CDR3 has 13 residues. The CDR3: CASSQDSWRVQFF. In DNA form, the CDR3 reads TGTGCCAGCAGCCAAGATAGTTGGAGGGTTCAGTTCTTC.